A single sample gave rise to the 23 T cell receptor beta chains below, sequenced in a study of T cell responses to AZD1222 COVID-19 vaccine. Clones were read by immunoSEQ multiplex PCR, and TCRdb kept only the in-frame ones, dropping some. This table has more than 250,000 clones, more than 80% appearing once. The starting material was peripheral blood, obtained on day 0 of AZD1222 vaccination. The receptors come from an adult in good health.

The chain couples TRBV24-1 to TRBJ1-1; TRBD1 matches at 10 bases. The CDR3 is 15 amino acids. V lost 4 bases and J lost 2; bases outside the gene matches: 3. Germline CDR1 is KGHDR and CDR2 is SFDVKD. CDR3 protein: CATSETGGLNTEAFF. The CDR3 DNA sequence: TGTGCCACCAGTGAGACAGGGGGCCTTAACACTGAAGCTTTCTTT.

The count of this clone is one. This chain links TRBV7-9 with TRBJ2-7; 8 nucleotides agree with TRBD2. After removal of 1 base from V and 6 bases from J, the junction contained 8 bases not matched to a gene. CDR3 length: 15 residues. Germline V CDR1 and CDR2: SEHNR, FQNEAQ (reference sequence). CDR3 sequence: CASSLESGSLGEQYF. CDR3 nucleotide sequence: TGTGCCAGCAGCTTAGAAAGCGGGAGTCTCGGCGAGCAGTACTTC. Full variable domain (outside the CDR3, taken from reference TRBV7-9 and TRBJ2-7): DTGVSQNPRHKITKRGQNVTFRCDPISEHNRLYWYRQTLGQGPEFLTYFQNEAQLEKSRLLSDRFSAERPKGSFSTLEIQRTEQGDSAMYLCASSLESGSLGEQYFGPGTRLTVT.

The rearrangement joins TRBV10-1 to TRBJ1-1; no reliable D call. The CDR3 has 13 amino acids. With 8 bases removed from V and 4 bases from J, the gap between germline ends came to 14 bases. Germline loops: CDR1 WNHNN, CDR2 SYGVQD (reference sequence). CDR3 DNA: TGCGCCAGCCGTTACGGGGTAGGCACTGAAGCTTTCTTT. This sequence encodes CASRYGVGTEAFF.

The chain has TRBV5-1 and TRBJ1-1; 9 nucleotides agree with TRBD1. Trimming at V came to 0 bases and at J to 5 bases, leaving 11 bases not matched to a gene. Germline CDR1 SGHRS, CDR2 YFSETQ. The CDR3 is 17 amino acids. This CDR3 reads CASSLARGQGRGTEAFF. The CDR3 DNA sequence: TGCGCCAGCAGCTTGGCCCGCGGACAGGGGCGCGGGACTGAAGCTTTCTTT.

The CDR3 DNA is TGTGCCAGCACCCTGGGGGGCCGCCGGGGAGAGCTGTTTTTT. It codes for CASTLGGRRGELFF. The V call is TRBV28, the J call TRBJ2-2; D tentatively reads TRBD1 or TRBD2 (6 bases each). CDR1 MDHEN and CDR2 SYDVKM come from the germline V gene. Deletions cut 7 bases from V and 11 bases from J, with 20 bases between. The CDR3 sequence is 14 residues long.

The rearrangement links TRBV7-2 to TRBJ2-2; 13 bases fit TRBD2. The germline V gene has CDR1 SGHTA and CDR2 FQGNSA. Losses at the gene ends were 2 bases for V and 5 bases for J; bases not matched to a gene: 5. The CDR3 contains 17 residues. CDR3 region: CASSLRTSGSWTGELFF. The CDR3 DNA is TGTGCCAGCAGCTTAAGGACTAGCGGGAGTTGGACCGGGGAGCTGTTTTTT. The entire variable domain, with the rest obtained from reference TRBV7-2 and TRBJ2-2, is as follows: GAGVSQSPSNKVTEKGKDVELRCDPISGHTALYWYRQSLGQGLEFLIYFQGNSAPDKSGLPSDRFSAERTGGSVSTLTIQRTQQEDSAVYLCASSLRTSGSWTGELFFGEGSRLTVL.

This chain joins TRBV7-2 and TRBJ2-7; TRBD2 agrees at 8 bases. This CDR3 region has 14 residues. V dropped 5 bases and J dropped 0; count of bases not matched to a gene: 3. Germline V gene sequence: CDR1 SGHTA, CDR2 FQGNSA. CDR3 residues: CASSPSGSSYEQYF. CDR3 coding DNA: TGTGCCAGCAGCCCGAGCGGGAGCTCCTACGAGCAGTACTTC.

The chain uses TRBV3-1 (or the pseudogene TRBV3-2) and TRBJ1-6; TRBD1 is a possible D gene (5 bases). CDR1 is LGHDT and CDR2 is YNNKEL in the germline V gene (reference sequence). The CDR3 sequence is 15 residues long. Deletions cut 0 bases from V and 10 bases from J, with 13 bases between. This CDR3 reads CASSQDSQGGSPLHF. The CDR3 coding sequence is TGTGCCAGCAGCCAAGACTCTCAGGGTGGCTCACCCCTCCACTTT.

This chain uses TRBV5-4 with TRBJ2-1, with TRBD2 identical over 8 bases. The CDR3 runs 16 residues. The ends lost 4 bases at V and 5 bases at J; junction bases unmatched: 11. In germline, CDR1 is SGHNT, CDR2 YYREEE (reference sequence). CDR3 sequence: CASSNGAGALNNEQFF. The CDR3 DNA is TGTGCCAGCAGCAACGGAGCGGGAGCTCTTAACAATGAGCAGTTCTTC.

This chain connects TRBV27 to TRBJ2-2, with D uncertain. Trimming took 2 bases from V and 0 from J, leaving 4 bases between them. The length of the CDR3 is 14 residues. Germline V gene sequence: CDR1 MNHEY, CDR2 SMNVEV (reference sequence). The CDR3 region is CASSLRANTGELFF. The CDR3 DNA reads as TGTGCCAGCAGTTTACGAGCGAACACCGGGGAGCTGTTTTTT.

V is TRBV5-6 and J is TRBJ1-3; D not certain. Germline-derived CDR1 and CDR2 are SGHDT and YYEEEE. V was pared by 2 bases and J by 0 bases, with 15 bases between. The CDR3 loop spans 17 amino acids. Here the CDR3 DNA reads TGTGCCAGCAGCTTCGGACTCAGGCCCGTCTCTGGAAACACCATATATTTT. Its translation is CASSFGLRPVSGNTIYF.

The gene calls are TRBV18 and TRBJ2-3, with 8 bases lining up with TRBD1. The germline gives CDR1 KGHSH, CDR2 LQKENI. CDR3 size: 14 residues. The trim removed 5 bases at V and 3 bases at J, leaving 4 bases unmatched. The CDR3 coding sequence is TGTGCCAGCTCAAGAGGGACAGGAACAGATACGCAGTATTTT. The encoded protein is CASSRGTGTDTQYF. The full variable domain, its missing parts supplied by reference TRBV18 and TRBJ2-3, is NAGVMQNPRHLVRRRGQEARLRCSPMKGHSHVYWYRQLPEEGLKFMVYLQKENIIDESGMPKERFSAEFPKEGPSILRIQQVVRGDSAAYFCASSRGTGTDTQYFGPGTRLTVL.

The genes are TRBV5-1 and TRBJ2-1; TRBD2 matches 7 bases. The CDR3 totals 14 residues. CDR1 is SGHRS, CDR2 YFSETQ, per germline. V shed 3 bases, J shed 4 bases, and the junction held 4 bases outside the gene matches. This chain's CDR3 is CASSWGGLYNEQFF. Written as DNA, the CDR3 is TGCGCCAGCAGCTGGGGGGGACTTTACAATGAGCAGTTCTTC.

V is TRBV19 and J is TRBJ2-3, with no clear D. Germline values: CDR1 LNHDA, CDR2 SQIVND (reference sequence). This CDR3 spans 15 amino acids. V dropped 2 bases and J dropped 0 bases, with 9 bases sitting between them. CDR3 region: CASSISSASTDTQYF. The CDR3 bases are TGTGCCAGTAGTATATCGTCAGCTAGCACAGATACGCAGTATTTT.

The genes are TRBV2 and TRBJ2-7, with a tentative D call TRBD1 (8 bases). Germline assignment: CDR1 SNHLY and CDR2 FYNNEI. The CDR3 runs 13 residues. Trimming shortened V by 5 bases and J by 5 bases, and 13 bases separated the two germline ends. The CDR3 loop reads CASSRQGTNEQYF. The CDR3 bases are TGTGCCAGCAGTAGACAGGGGACTAACGAGCAGTACTTC.

V is TRBV18 and J is TRBJ1-4; unclear D gene. The V gene's germline CDR1 is KGHSH and CDR2 LQKENI. V lost 3 bases and J lost 8, with 10 bases in between. The CDR3 has 13 residues. CDR3 amino acids: CASSPTLGEKLFF. CDR3 coding DNA: TGTGCCAGCTCACCGACGTTAGGAGAAAAACTGTTTTTT.

The chain recombines TRBV3-1 (or the pseudogene TRBV3-2) with TRBJ2-3; 10 positions match TRBD2. This CDR3 contains 15 residues. CDR1 and CDR2 from the germline V gene are LGHDT and YNNKEL (reference sequence). With V trimmed by 7 bases and J by 0 bases, 4 bases remained unmatched. The CDR3 here is CASTLAGDSTDTQYF. The CDR3 region has the DNA TGTGCCAGCACCCTAGCGGGAGATAGCACAGATACGCAGTATTTT.

The CDR3, as DNA: TGTGCCAGCAGTTGGCAGGGAACCGGGGAGCTGTTTTTT. It specifies CASSWQGTGELFF. The J gene is TRBJ2-2, the V gene TRBV28; the D gene is possibly TRBD1 (5 bases). Trimming took 4 bases from V and 5 from J, leaving 8 bases between them. The CDR3 consists of 13 residues. Germline-derived CDR1 and CDR2 are MDHEN and SYDVKM.

V gene TRBV11-2 combines with J gene TRBJ2-7; 7 nucleotides line up with TRBD2. Germline loops: CDR1 SGHAT, CDR2 FQNNGV. The trim removed 5 bases at V and 4 bases at J, leaving 8 bases unmatched. This CDR3 region has 14 residues. DNA of the CDR3: TGTGCCAGCAGCCCCGTCGGGGGAGGGTACGAGCAGTACTTC. Residues: CASSPVGGGYEQYF.

V usage is TRBV12-3 or TRBV12-4 and J usage is TRBJ1-2, with TRBD1 as a possible D gene (6 bases). This CDR3 is 13 amino acids long. The V and J ends lost 4 bases and 5 bases respectively, with 11 bases between them. CDR3 sequence: CASSYRGAYGYTF. The CDR3 coding sequence is TGTGCCAGCAGTTACCGGGGGGCGTATGGCTACACCTTC.

This chain uses TRBV11-2 with TRBJ2-1; TRBD2 aligns across 7 bases. The V segment lost 5 bases and the J segment 11 bases; nucleotides outside the gene matches: 6. CDR1 is SGHAT and CDR2 is FQNNGV in the germline V gene. There are 12 residues in the CDR3. The CDR3 DNA is TGTGCCAGCAGCGCGCCAAGCGGGAAGCAGTTCTTC. This gives the protein CASSAPSGKQFF.

The chain links TRBV5-4 to TRBJ1-6; 8 bases map to TRBD1. The V gene's germline CDR1 is SGHNT and CDR2 YYREEE (reference sequence). CDR3 length equals 15 residues. Trimming took 4 bases from V and 9 from J; bases not matched to a gene: 9. The CDR3: CASSNRDRKGSPLHF. The CDR3 bases are TGTGCCAGCAGCAACCGGGACAGGAAAGGTTCACCCCTCCACTTT.

This chain links TRBV6-5 with TRBJ2-7; perhaps TRBD1 as D (5 bases). This CDR3 region has 14 residues. V was shortened by 5 bases and J by 5 bases, with 16 bases between the two germline ends. Germline V gives CDR1 MNHEY, CDR2 SVGAGI. This chain's CDR3 is CASSKQGDIHEQYF. The CDR3 DNA follows: TGTGCCAGCAGTAAGCAGGGTGATATCCACGAGCAGTACTTC.